This record covers a single TCR beta chain. This sample was included in a study of cytomegalovirus exposure and HLA in healthy donors. Vbeta (60) and Jbeta (13) primers were used in the PCR. Libraries were prepared by immunoSEQ multiplex PCR; TCRdb keeps only in-frame clonotypes and omits some of them. The table lists about 110,000 clones, 77% of them singletons. The V and J ends lost 3 bases and 0 bases, in that order; junction bases with no gene match: 5. Per the germline V gene, CDR1 is KGHSH and CDR2 is LQKENI. The CDR3 has 15 residues. This rearrangement joins TRBV18 to TRBJ2-7; TRBD2 matches at 7 bases. The TCR was taken from a male donor in good health and CMV-seronegative. The specimen sequenced was PBMCs. The CDR3 loop is CASSPGLESSYEQYF. CDR3 sequence (DNA): TGTGCCAGCTCACCTGGACTAGAGAGCTCCTACGAGCAGTACTTC. The full variable domain, its missing parts supplied by reference TRBV18 and TRBJ2-7, is NAGVMQNPRHLVRRRGQEARLRCSPMKGHSHVYWYRQLPEEGLKFMVYLQKENIIDESGMPKERFSAEFPKEGPSILRIQQVVRGDSAAYFCASSPGLESSYEQYFGPGTRLTVT.